This TCR beta chain was sequenced for a study of blood T cells in healthy people across ages. Germline V gives CDR1 SQVTM, CDR2 ANQGSEA. Trimming stripped 4 bases from V and 1 base from J, with 21 bases between. The CDR3 runs to 17 residues. Total RNA, at least 5.5 micrograms per sample, came from PBMCs. Combining a sample-barcoded 5' primer with a J-beta primer mix, a second PCR ran for roughly 6 to 12 cycles. Via MiXCR, TCRdb re-called the 5' RACE reads, giving one row per CDR3 protein. The table records over 600,000 distinct CDR3 sequences, about 42% of them present only once. This clonotype was observed a few times.

This chain joins TRBV29-1 and TRBJ2-3; weak D call: TRBD2 (5 bases). This TCR came from a man at least 80 years old in good health. The specimen was blood. For the CDR3, the DNA is TGCAGCGTTGCGGTTCGGGGTGACCGAGCTCGCACAGATACGCAGTATTTT. It codes for CSVAVRGDRARTDTQYF.